This entry lists 27 T cell receptor beta chains sequenced from one sample in a study of blood T cell repertoires in COVID-19. Profiling relied on immunoSEQ multiplex PCR, and the TCRdb table lists in-frame clones only, not all of them. The sample has some 90,000 clones, around 85% seen once. The specimen sequenced was peripheral blood. Source of these receptors: a woman aged 55-70 years with COVID-19, enrolled during active disease.

V and J are TRBV5-8 and TRBJ2-5, with TRBD2 matching 9 bases. This CDR3 has 17 amino acids. Germline loops: CDR1 SGHTS, CDR2 YDEGEE. V dropped 4 bases and J dropped 5; count of bases not matched to a gene: 15. The CDR3 coding sequence is TGTGCCAGCAGCCCCGCGGGGAGCGGGGGGCCTAGGGAGACCCAGTACTTC. It yields the protein CASSPAGSGGPRETQYF. The full variable domain, completed using reference TRBV5-8 and TRBJ2-5, is EAGVTQSPTHLIKTRGQQATLRCSPISGHTSVYWYQQALGLGLQFLLWYDEGEERNRGNFPPRFSGRQFPNYSSELNVNALELEDSALYLCASSPAGSGGPRETQYFGPGTRLLVL.

This chain connects TRBV6-5 to TRBJ1-4; 7 bases agree with TRBD1. The germline gives CDR1 MNHEY, CDR2 SVGAGI. The ends lost 5 bases at V and 4 bases at J; junction bases unmatched: 7. This CDR3 region has 15 residues. This CDR3 reads CASSPRGQINEKLFF. The DNA of the CDR3 is TGTGCCAGCAGTCCCCGGGGACAGATTAATGAAAAACTGTTTTTT.

J is TRBJ1-1 and V is TRBV7-2; 9 bases match TRBD1. This CDR3 comprises 14 residues. CDR1 and CDR2 from the germline V gene are SGHTA and FQGNSA. The J segment lost 5 bases and the V segment lost 0 bases, leaving 1 base of the junction unmatched. The CDR3 DNA sequence: TGTGCCAGCAGCTTAGCGACAGGGGGGACTGAAGCTTTCTTT. It yields the protein CASSLATGGTEAFF.

V and J are TRBV2 and TRBJ1-6, with a possible D match to TRBD1 (6 bases). Trimming took 5 bases from V and 7 from J, leaving 6 bases between them. The CDR3 is 12 residues long. In germline, CDR1 is SNHLY, CDR2 FYNNEI. CDR3 sequence (DNA): TGTGCCAGCAGTCAGGGGAATTCACCCCTCCACTTT. Translating it yields CASSQGNSPLHF. The variable domain in full, with the rest retrieved from reference TRBV2 and TRBJ1-6, is EPEVTQTPSHQVTQMGQEVILRCVPISNHLYFYWYRQILGQKVEFLVSFYNNEISEKSEIFDDQFSVERPDGSNFTLKIRSTKLEDSAMYFCASSQGNSPLHFGNGTRLTVT.

The rearrangement joins TRBV20-1 to TRBJ1-2, with unresolved D. V was trimmed by 2 bases and J by 7 bases, leaving 8 bases between them. This CDR3 is built from 11 residues. Germline V gene data show CDR1 as DFQATT and CDR2 as SNEGSKA (reference sequence). CDR3 DNA sequence: TGCAGTGCTAGAAGCGGGGTTGGCTACACCTTC. Translating gives CSARSGVGYTF.

The rearrangement joins TRBV5-4 to TRBJ1-5; D unresolved. CDR3 length equals 14 residues. With 4 bases removed from V and 1 base from J, the gap between germline ends came to 9 bases. Germline loops: CDR1 SGHNT, CDR2 YYREEE (reference sequence). The chain's CDR3 is CASSAGPSNQPQHF. CDR3 in DNA: TGTGCCAGCAGCGCTGGCCCCAGCAATCAGCCCCAGCATTTT.

The chain combines TRBV28 with TRBJ1-5, with 11 bases that match TRBD1. Germline V lookup: CDR1 MDHEN, CDR2 SYDVKM. Trimming removed 3 bases from V and 6 bases from J; junction bases left unmatched: 4. The CDR3 sequence is 15 residues long. CDR3 in DNA: TGTGCCAGCAGTTTTAGGACAGGGGGCGTTCAGCCCCAGCATTTT. Translating gives CASSFRTGGVQPQHF.

This chain uses TRBV5-5 with TRBJ1-1; no clear D. V lost 0 bases to trimming and J lost 4 bases, with 16 bases between them. The CDR3 is 16 residues long. Germline CDR1 and CDR2: SGHKS and YYEKEE (reference sequence). The CDR3 nucleotides are TGTGCCAGCAGCTTGGAACCGGCCAGCGATAGCACTGAAGCTTTCTTT. Protein: CASSLEPASDSTEAFF.

The chain is built from TRBV6-5 and TRBJ2-7, with TRBD2 matching 10 bases. V trimming: 6 bases; J trimming: 3 bases; junction bases outside the gene matches: 8. This CDR3 spans 15 amino acids. The germline V gene encodes CDR1 MNHEY and CDR2 SVGAGI. Here the CDR3 DNA reads TGTGCCAGCAGCCAAAGCGGGGGGGCCCTCTACGAGCAGTACTTC. Its protein product is CASSQSGGALYEQYF.

This rearrangement joins TRBV5-1 to TRBJ1-2; D perhaps matches TRBD1 (6 bases). CDR3 length: 15 amino acids. Germline CDR1 SGHRS, CDR2 YFSETQ. V was pared by 4 bases and J by 7 bases, with 20 bases between. The CDR3 protein is CASSLRTAVLSGYTF. The CDR3 DNA is TGCGCCAGCAGCCTACGGACAGCTGTTCTCTCTGGCTACACCTTC.

V and J are TRBV5-1 and TRBJ2-1, with 10 bases identical to TRBD1. Trimming removed 4 bases from V and 2 bases from J; junction bases left unmatched: 6. Germline CDR1 is SGHRS and CDR2 is YFSETQ. This CDR3 is built from 16 residues. CDR3 sequence reads: CASSNKDRGTYNEQFF. The CDR3 region has the DNA TGCGCCAGCAGCAACAAGGACAGGGGGACCTACAATGAGCAGTTCTTC.

The chain links TRBV9 to TRBJ2-7; TRBD1 is a possible D gene (6 bases). Germline values: CDR1 SGDLS, CDR2 YYNGEE. The CDR3 length is 16 residues. V was clipped by 0 bases and J by 0 bases, with 13 bases between them. CDR3 amino acids: CASSVEAGAYSYEQYF. The CDR3 bases are TGTGCCAGCAGCGTAGAGGCAGGGGCCTACTCCTACGAGCAGTACTTC.

Of note for this clone: A junction end diverges from the germline sequence, so it may reflect a read error. This chain links TRBV7-7 with TRBJ1-1; TRBD1 might be the D (5 bases). Looked up from germline, CDR1 is SSHAT and CDR2 is FNYEAQ (reference sequence). This CDR3 has 13 amino acids. The CDR3 region is CASSQGRGTEAFF. CDR3 sequence (DNA): TGTGCTAGCAGTCAAGGGAGGGGCACTGAAGCTTTCTTT.

CDR3 nucleotides: TGTGCCAGCAGCTTAATGGGGGGGCAAGAGACCCAGTACTTC. It codes for CASSLMGGQETQYF. The rearrangement uses TRBV3-1 (or the pseudogene TRBV3-2) and TRBJ2-5, with TRBD2 matching 7 bases. CDR1 and CDR2 from the germline V gene are LGHDT and YNNKEL (reference sequence). V was clipped by 5 bases and J by 2 bases; unmatched bases: 5. The CDR3 is 14 amino acids.

This clone occurred a few times. The chain combines TRBV19 with TRBJ1-6, with no clear D. The length of the CDR3 is 16 residues. V lost 6 bases, J lost 2 bases, and 14 bases lay in between. Germline CDR1 is LNHDA and CDR2 is SQIVND (reference sequence). CDR3 loop: CASRILHLAYNSPLHF. The CDR3 bases are TGTGCCAGTAGGATTTTACACCTTGCCTATAATTCACCCCTCCACTTT.

The chain carries TRBV5-1 and TRBJ1-1; D gene unclear. The CDR3 has 14 amino acids. Trimming took 0 bases from V and 3 from J, leaving 9 bases between them. The germline V gene has CDR1 SGHRS and CDR2 YFSETQ. The CDR3 DNA reads as TGCGCCAGCAGCTTGGGGCAGTCCGACACTGAAGCTTTCTTT. This translates into CASSLGQSDTEAFF.

The rearrangement links TRBV7-8 to TRBJ2-1; TRBD1 might be the D (6 bases). Germline V gene data show CDR1 as SGHVS and CDR2 as FQNEAQ. Trimming cost V 4 bases and J 3 bases, with 7 bases left between them. The CDR3 extends over 13 amino acids. CDR3 residues: CASSWGLYNEQFF. The CDR3 DNA sequence: TGTGCCAGCAGCTGGGGGCTCTACAATGAGCAGTTCTTC.

The chain uses TRBV4-2 and TRBJ2-1; 9 nucleotides align to TRBD2. Trimming cost V 1 base and J 5 bases; bases outside gene matches: 3. This CDR3 has 15 residues. Germline V gives CDR1 LGHNA, CDR2 YNFKEQ. The CDR3 region has the DNA TGTGCCAGCAGCCAAGGGCGGGGGGGCGACAATGAGCAGTTCTTC. Residues: CASSQGRGGDNEQFF.

As to this clone: Other DNA sequences in this specimen translate into the identical CDR3. DNA of the CDR3: TGTGCCAGTAGTACGACCGGGACAGGGATTGGTCAGCCCCAGCATTTT. Its translation is CASSTTGTGIGQPQHF. The chain joins TRBV19 to TRBJ1-5, with 9 bases lining up with TRBD1. J gave up 6 bases and V 4 bases, and 10 bases lay outside the gene matches. Germline V gene data show CDR1 as LNHDA and CDR2 as SQIVND (reference sequence). This CDR3 spans 16 amino acids. Combining the CDR3 with reference TRBV19 and TRBJ1-5 gives the whole variable domain DGGITQSPKYLFRKEGQNVTLSCEQNLNHDAMYWYRQDPGQGLRLIYYSQIVNDFQKGDIAEGYSVSREKKESFPLTVTSAQKNPTAFYLCASSTTGTGIGQPQHFGDGTRLSIL.

CDR3 sequence (DNA): TGTGCCAGCAGCTCCCGACAGGGGTTTGGCGGGGAGCTGTTTTTT. Translating gives CASSSRQGFGGELFF. The chain couples TRBV11-3 to TRBJ2-2; 8 bases agree with TRBD1. This CDR3 spans 15 amino acids. CDR1 is SGHNT and CDR2 is YENEEA in the germline V gene. V shed 4 bases and J 7 bases; nucleotides not matched to a gene: 8.

The chain couples TRBV30 to TRBJ1-2; 7 nucleotides line up with TRBD1. Losses at the gene ends were 0 bases for V and 9 bases for J; bases not matched to a gene: 7. CDR1 is GTSNPN, CDR2 SVGIG, per germline (reference sequence). The CDR3 has 13 residues. CDR3 residues: CAWSVRQGRRYTF. For the CDR3, the DNA is TGTGCCTGGAGTGTACGACAGGGCAGGCGCTACACCTTC.

The chain couples TRBV7-9 to TRBJ1-2, with TRBD1 matching over 10 bases. Germline V gene lookup returns CDR1 SEHNR and CDR2 FQNEAQ (reference sequence). The CDR3 consists of 15 residues. The V segment lost 5 bases and the J segment 7 bases; nucleotides outside the gene matches: 10. The CDR3 is CASSLETGGAGGYTF. The CDR3 DNA follows: TGTGCCAGCAGCCTTGAGACAGGGGGCGCCGGTGGCTACACCTTC.

V and J are TRBV4-1 and TRBJ2-5, with 10 nucleotides matching TRBD2. Trimming at V came to 1 base and at J to 0 bases, leaving 5 bases not matched to a gene. CDR3 length: 17 amino acids. CDR1 is MGHRA, CDR2 YSYEKL, per germline. CDR3 in amino acids: CASSQVSSGGDQETQYF. The DNA for the CDR3 is TGCGCCAGCAGCCAAGTCTCCAGCGGGGGGGACCAAGAGACCCAGTACTTC.

This chain connects TRBV7-2 to TRBJ1-1; D uncertain. The CDR3 spans 17 residues. Germline-derived CDR1 and CDR2 are SGHTA and FQGNSA. Trimming stripped 5 bases from V and 7 bases from J, with 26 bases between. The DNA for the CDR3 is TGTGCCAGCAGCCCGGATCGATCACAGTCCAAGGCAGGTGAAGCTTTCTTT. Amino acids: CASSPDRSQSKAGEAFF.

The chain recombines TRBV27 with TRBJ2-4; 8 nucleotides align to TRBD2. The CDR3 contains 18 residues. V was clipped by 2 bases and J by 1 base; unmatched bases: 10. The germline V gene encodes CDR1 MNHEY and CDR2 SMNVEV (reference sequence). CDR3 DNA: TGTGCCAGCAGTTTAAGGGCGGGGGGCTCCGTCGCCAAAAACATTCAGTACTTC. It codes for CASSLRAGGSVAKNIQYF.

The chain links TRBV20-1 to TRBJ2-5; 9 bases are shared with TRBD2. V lost 3 bases, J lost 4 bases, and 6 bases stayed unmatched. CDR3 length equals 14 residues. Germline CDR1 and CDR2: DFQATT and SNEGSKA (reference sequence). The CDR3 sequence: CSASVAGEGETQYF. CDR3 sequence (DNA): TGCAGTGCTAGTGTAGCGGGGGAGGGAGAGACCCAGTACTTC.

This clone is a singleton in its sample. The chain combines TRBV5-1 with TRBJ1-3; D call uncertain. Trimming stripped 1 base from V and 0 bases from J, with 11 bases between. CDR1 and CDR2 (germline): SGHRS, YFSETQ. This CDR3 has 16 residues. CDR3 amino acids: CASSLRADYSGNTIYF. CDR3 bases: TGCGCCAGCAGCTTGAGGGCAGACTACTCTGGAAACACCATATATTTT.